What follows are 21 T cell receptor beta chains derived from one specimen sequenced in a study of blood T cell repertoires in COVID-19. TCRdb's table, derived via immunoSEQ multiplex PCR, lists solely in-frame clones and lacks some. The table shows some 190,000 clones, with 88% occurring only once. Sequenced: peripheral blood. The receptors were gathered from a man in his late teens or twenties with active or convalescent COVID-19.

This chain joins TRBV20-1 and TRBJ2-1; D gene uncertain. V lost 3 bases to trimming and J lost 5 bases, with 11 bases between them. Germline values: CDR1 DFQATT, CDR2 SNEGSKA (reference sequence). The CDR3 runs 13 residues. The CDR3: CSASSDSDNEQFF. The CDR3 coding sequence is TGCAGTGCTAGTTCCGACTCGGACAATGAGCAGTTCTTC.

The genes are TRBV18 and TRBJ1-4, with D unresolved. Germline V gene sequence: CDR1 KGHSH, CDR2 LQKENI. The CDR3 is 14 residues long. Trimming took 8 bases from V and 0 from J, leaving 10 bases between them. The CDR3 is CASRPGSTNEKLFF. The CDR3 nucleotides are TGTGCCAGCCGCCCGGGATCAACTAATGAAAAACTGTTTTTT.

The rearrangement links TRBV18 to TRBJ1-4; 8 bases agree with TRBD1. The germline V gene has CDR1 KGHSH and CDR2 LQKENI. The CDR3 is made up of 15 amino acids. The trim removed 3 bases at V and 5 bases at J, leaving 5 bases unmatched. The DNA for the CDR3 is TGTGCCAGCTCACCTAGACAGGGGAGAAATGAAAAACTGTTTTTT. Its protein product is CASSPRQGRNEKLFF.

V usage is TRBV14 and J usage is TRBJ1-3; maybe TRBD1 (6 bases). The length of the CDR3 is 17 residues. Germline values: CDR1 SGHDN, CDR2 FVKESK. With 0 bases removed from V and 5 bases from J, the gap between germline ends came to 17 bases. As DNA, the CDR3 is TGTGCCAGCAGCCAAGACGTGGACAGCCCTTCGAGAAACACCATATATTTT. It translates to CASSQDVDSPSRNTIYF.

This clone was detected once. This rearrangement joins TRBV4-1 to TRBJ2-2; a possible D gene is TRBD1 (5 bases). Germline V gene data show CDR1 as MGHRA and CDR2 as YSYEKL. CDR3 length: 14 residues. Deletions cut 1 base from V and 7 bases from J, with 10 bases between. CDR3 loop: CASSQVSGIGELFF. Here the CDR3 DNA reads TGCGCCAGCAGCCAAGTTTCAGGGATCGGGGAGCTGTTTTTT.

The V call is TRBV6-5, the J call TRBJ2-7; no firm D call. CDR1 and CDR2 (germline): MNHEY, SVGAGI. V was trimmed by 5 bases and J by 7 bases, leaving 18 bases between them. The CDR3 length is 14 residues. For the CDR3, the DNA is TGTGCCAGCAGTCCCCAACCGGTCCTCGGGGAGCAGTACTTC. This sequence encodes CASSPQPVLGEQYF.

This clone was picked up one time. Here the CDR3 DNA reads TGTGCCAGCAGCTATCCGGGGAGGGCTGAAAAACTGTTTTTT. Its translation: CASSYPGRAEKLFF. The genes are TRBV5-5 and TRBJ1-4; D not certain. CDR3 length equals 14 residues. V gave up 3 bases and J gave up 7 bases, with 13 bases separating them. Per germline, CDR1 SGHKS and CDR2 YYEKEE (reference sequence).

The genes are TRBV28 and TRBJ2-3, with D possibly being TRBD1 (6 bases). This CDR3 region has 15 residues. Germline V gene data show CDR1 as MDHEN and CDR2 as SYDVKM. With 9 bases removed from V and 7 bases from J, the gap between germline ends came to 23 bases. The DNA of the CDR3 is TGTGCCAGTGTCCTTGGCAGGGGCTCTGCGAATACGCAGTATTTT. It is translated as CASVLGRGSANTQYF.

The chain couples TRBV30 to TRBJ2-5; 13 positions match TRBD2. This CDR3 is 16 amino acids long. CDR1 is GTSNPN and CDR2 is SVGIG in the germline V gene (reference sequence). Unmatched junction bases numbered 9, after V lost 3 bases and J lost 5 bases. The CDR3 spells CAWSRTGTSGTETQYF. For the CDR3, the DNA is TGTGCCTGGAGCCGGACCGGGACTAGCGGGACGGAGACCCAGTACTTC.

The V gene is TRBV24-1, the J gene TRBJ2-2; the D is unclear. The V and J ends lost 6 bases and 3 bases respectively, with 7 bases between them. Germline CDR1 is KGHDR and CDR2 is SFDVKD. The CDR3 consists of 13 residues. CDR3 sequence reads: CATSSRYTGELFF. The CDR3 DNA follows: TGTGCCACCAGTAGTAGATACACCGGGGAGCTGTTTTTT.

The V gene is TRBV9, the J gene TRBJ2-7; D possibly corresponds to TRBD1 (5 bases). Germline V CDR1 and CDR2: SGDLS, YYNGEE. V shed 4 bases and J shed 2 bases, with 13 bases lying between them. The CDR3 length is 14 residues. CDR3 sequence: CASSHPDKTYEQYF. The DNA of the CDR3 is TGTGCCAGCAGCCATCCGGACAAGACCTACGAGCAGTACTTC.

This chain uses TRBV5-4 with TRBJ2-2, with TRBD2 matching over 9 bases. From germline, CDR1 is SGHNT and CDR2 YYREEE (reference sequence). V shed 10 bases, J shed 2 bases, and the junction held 18 bases outside the gene matches. This CDR3 has 18 residues. The CDR3: CAGGGGLAGSLNTGELFF. In DNA, the CDR3 is TGTGCCGGGGGTGGTGGGCTAGCGGGATCATTAAACACCGGGGAGCTGTTTTTT.

The chain employs TRBV2 and TRBJ2-4, with D possibly being TRBD2 (6 bases). CDR3 length equals 17 residues. The V gene's germline CDR1 is SNHLY and CDR2 FYNNEI. V was pared by 6 bases and J by 0 bases, with 18 bases between. CDR3 residues: CASSHTPGTGAKNIQYF. CDR3 sequence (DNA): TGTGCCAGCAGCCATACACCCGGGACTGGAGCCAAAAACATTCAGTACTTC.

In its sample, this clone was seen once. The chain links TRBV6-5 to TRBJ2-7; TRBD1 aligns across 8 bases. CDR1 is MNHEY and CDR2 is SVGAGI in the germline V gene. V was clipped by 10 bases and J by 2 bases; unmatched bases: 4. The CDR3 is made up of 12 amino acids. CDR3 in amino acids: CATRTGPYEQYF. The CDR3 DNA sequence: TGTGCCACCCGGACAGGGCCCTACGAGCAGTACTTC.

The rearrangement uses TRBV19 and TRBJ1-2; 7 nucleotides line up with TRBD1. Germline V gene sequence: CDR1 LNHDA, CDR2 SQIVND (reference sequence). Trimming at V came to 6 bases and at J to 1 base, leaving 8 bases not matched to a gene. The CDR3 runs 15 residues. CDR3 DNA: TGTGCCAGTAGGGGCCGTGGGACAGATAACTATGGCTACACCTTC. Protein product: CASRGRGTDNYGYTF.

The chain uses TRBV25-1 and TRBJ2-7; TRBD1 aligns across 8 bases. The length of the CDR3 is 15 residues. CDR1 is MGHDK, CDR2 SYGVNS, per germline. The V gene end was trimmed by 6 bases and the J gene end by 5 bases; junction bases not matched to a gene: 12. The CDR3 nucleotides read TGTGCCAGCAGACTTTCCGGGACAGGCACAGACGAGCAGTACTTC. As protein: CASRLSGTGTDEQYF.

This clone has only one observation. J is TRBJ2-7 and V is TRBV6-1, with D perhaps matching TRBD2 (7 bases). The CDR3 covers 16 residues. The V gene lost 2 bases and the J gene lost 5 bases, with 19 bases spanning the gap. Germline CDR1 MNHNS, CDR2 SASEGT. The CDR3 bases are TGTGCCAGCAGTGAACTTCGAGGGGGGGGACGCAACGAGCAGTACTTC. Encoded protein: CASSELRGGGRNEQYF.

Here the CDR3 reads CSVATGRSSGNTIYF. CDR3 coding DNA: TGCAGCGTAGCGACAGGGAGATCCTCTGGAAACACCATATATTTT. The V call is TRBV29-1, the J call TRBJ1-3, with TRBD1 matching 7 bases. The germline V gene encodes CDR1 SQVTM and CDR2 ANQGSEA. J gave up 0 bases and V 6 bases, and 8 bases lay outside the gene matches. The CDR3 has 15 residues. The complete variable domain, with remaining parts taken from reference TRBV29-1 and TRBJ1-3, reads SAVISQKPSRDICQRGTSLTIQCQVDSQVTMMFWYRQQPGQSLTLIATANQGSEATYESGFVIDKFPISRPNLTFSTLTVSNMSPEDSSIYLCSVATGRSSGNTIYFGEGSWLTVV.

This rearrangement joins TRBV7-2 to TRBJ2-2; 8 bases match TRBD1. V lost 5 bases, J lost 5 bases, and 7 bases stayed unmatched. The length of the CDR3 is 15 residues. The germline CDR1 and CDR2 sequences are SGHTA and FQGNSA. As DNA, the CDR3 is TGTGCCAGCAGCCCCATAGGACAGGGTACCGGGGAGCTGTTTTTT. Amino acids: CASSPIGQGTGELFF.

This clone was recorded only once. The chain employs TRBV19 and TRBJ2-1, with 11 bases identical to TRBD2. There are 14 residues in the CDR3. Looked up from germline, CDR1 is LNHDA and CDR2 is SQIVND (reference sequence). The trim removed 6 bases at V and 6 bases at J, leaving 4 bases unmatched. The CDR3 region has the DNA TGTGCCAGTAGAAATAGCGGGAGGGTCAATGAGCAGTTCTTC. Residues: CASRNSGRVNEQFF. Based on the CDR3 plus reference TRBV19 and TRBJ2-1, the full variable domain is DGGITQSPKYLFRKEGQNVTLSCEQNLNHDAMYWYRQDPGQGLRLIYYSQIVNDFQKGDIAEGYSVSREKKESFPLTVTSAQKNPTAFYLCASRNSGRVNEQFFGPGTRLTVL.

This sequence joins TRBV9 and TRBJ2-3; 14 positions agree with TRBD2. Germline trimming cut 2 bases from V and 3 bases from J; bases unmatched to any gene: 5. The germline V gene encodes CDR1 SGDLS and CDR2 YYNGEE. This CDR3 comprises 17 residues. CDR3 sequence: CASSVGTSGRGTDTQYF. CDR3 in DNA: TGTGCCAGCAGCGTGGGGACTAGCGGGAGAGGGACAGATACGCAGTATTTT.